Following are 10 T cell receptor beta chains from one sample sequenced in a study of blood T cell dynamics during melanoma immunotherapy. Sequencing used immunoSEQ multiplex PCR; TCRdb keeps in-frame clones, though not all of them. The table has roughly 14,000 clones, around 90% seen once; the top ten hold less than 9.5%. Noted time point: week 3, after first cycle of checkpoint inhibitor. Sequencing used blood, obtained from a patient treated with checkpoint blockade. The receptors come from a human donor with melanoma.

CDR3 amino acids: CAISEADKRYEQYF. CDR3 DNA: TGTGCCATCAGTGAGGCGGATAAGCGTTACGAGCAGTACTTC. The chain joins TRBV10-3 to TRBJ2-5; D is ambiguous. The J call may not be correct, given that the DNA end is closer to TRBJ2-7. Germline CDR1 reads ENHRY; CDR2 reads SYGVKD. This CDR3 has 14 amino acids.

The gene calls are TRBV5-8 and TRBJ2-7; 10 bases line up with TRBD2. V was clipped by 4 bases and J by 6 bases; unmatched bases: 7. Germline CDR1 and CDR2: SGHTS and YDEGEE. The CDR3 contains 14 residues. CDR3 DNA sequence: TGTGCCAGCAGCCGACTAGCGGGTTCGGGCGAGCAGTACTTC. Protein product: CASSRLAGSGEQYF. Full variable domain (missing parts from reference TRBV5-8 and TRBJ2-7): EAGVTQSPTHLIKTRGQQATLRCSPISGHTSVYWYQQALGLGLQFLLWYDEGEERNRGNFPPRFSGRQFPNYSSELNVNALELEDSALYLCASSRLAGSGEQYFGPGTRLTVT.

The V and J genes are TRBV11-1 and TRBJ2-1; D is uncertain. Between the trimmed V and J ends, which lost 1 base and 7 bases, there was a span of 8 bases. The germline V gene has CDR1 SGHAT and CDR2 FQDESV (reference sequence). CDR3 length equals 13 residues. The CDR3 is CASSLGQENEQFF. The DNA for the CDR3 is TGTGCCAGCAGCTTAGGGCAAGAGAATGAGCAGTTCTTC.

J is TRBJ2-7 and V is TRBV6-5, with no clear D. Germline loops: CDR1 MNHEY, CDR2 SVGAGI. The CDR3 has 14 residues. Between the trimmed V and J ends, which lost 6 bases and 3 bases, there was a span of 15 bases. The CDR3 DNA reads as TGTGCCAGCAGCCCCTCGTCGGGCCTCTACGAGCAGTACTTC. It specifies CASSPSSGLYEQYF.

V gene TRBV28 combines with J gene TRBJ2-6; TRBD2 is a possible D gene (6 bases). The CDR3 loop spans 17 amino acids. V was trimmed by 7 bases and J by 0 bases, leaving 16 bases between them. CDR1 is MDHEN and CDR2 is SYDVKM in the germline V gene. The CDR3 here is CASTQSGAYSGANVLTF. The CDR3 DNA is TGTGCCAGCACCCAATCGGGAGCATACTCTGGGGCCAACGTCCTGACTTTC.

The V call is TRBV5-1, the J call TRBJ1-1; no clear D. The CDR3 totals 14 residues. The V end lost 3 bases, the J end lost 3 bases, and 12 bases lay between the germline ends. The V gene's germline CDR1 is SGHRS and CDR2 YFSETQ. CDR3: CASSYNSPDTEAFF. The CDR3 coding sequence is TGCGCCAGCAGCTACAATAGCCCAGACACTGAAGCTTTCTTT. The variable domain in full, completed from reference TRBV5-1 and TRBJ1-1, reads KAGVTQTPRYLIKTRGQQVTLSCSPISGHRSVSWYQQTPGQGLQFLFEYFSETQRNKGNFPGRFSGRQFSNSRSEMNVSTLELGDSALYLCASSYNSPDTEAFFGQGTRLTVV.

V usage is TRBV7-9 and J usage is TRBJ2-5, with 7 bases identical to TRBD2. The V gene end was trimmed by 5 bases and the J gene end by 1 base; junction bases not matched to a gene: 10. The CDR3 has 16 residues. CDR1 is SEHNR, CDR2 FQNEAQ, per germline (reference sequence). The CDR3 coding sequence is TGTGCCAGCAGCCGGTTGTCGGGAGGTATCCAAGAGACCCAGTACTTC. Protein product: CASSRLSGGIQETQYF.

The CDR3 nucleotides are TGTGCCAGCAGGCCAGGGGGCAGCACCGGGGAGCTGTTTTTT. Its protein is CASRPGGSTGELFF. The V call is TRBV6-4, the J call TRBJ2-2; the match to TRBD1 covers 8 bases. The CDR3 totals 14 residues. CDR1 and CDR2 (germline): MRHNA, SNTAGT. The trim removed 6 bases at V and 4 bases at J, leaving 4 bases unmatched.

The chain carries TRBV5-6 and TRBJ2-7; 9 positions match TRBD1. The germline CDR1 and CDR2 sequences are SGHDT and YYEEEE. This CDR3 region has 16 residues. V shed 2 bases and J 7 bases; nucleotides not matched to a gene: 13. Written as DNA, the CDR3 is TGTGCCAGCAGCTTTACCGGGACAGGGTCACCGTGGGAGCAGTACTTC. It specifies CASSFTGTGSPWEQYF. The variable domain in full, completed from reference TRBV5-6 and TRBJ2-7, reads DAGVTQSPTHLIKTRGQQVTLRCSPKSGHDTVSWYQQALGQGPQFIFQYYEEEERQRGNFPDRFSGHQFPNYSSELNVNALLLGDSALYLCASSFTGTGSPWEQYFGPGTRLTVT.

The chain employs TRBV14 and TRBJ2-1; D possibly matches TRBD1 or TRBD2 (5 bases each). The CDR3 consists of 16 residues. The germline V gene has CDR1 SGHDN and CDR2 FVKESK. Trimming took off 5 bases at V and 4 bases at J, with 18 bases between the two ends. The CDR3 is CASSTGTESLYNEQFF. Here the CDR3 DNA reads TGTGCCAGCAGCACCGGGACGGAATCTCTGTACAATGAGCAGTTCTTC.